Sequencing of this T cell receptor beta chain was carried out in a study of T cells in localized non-small cell lung cancer. Profiled with immunoSEQ multiplex PCR; TCRdb holds only in-frame clones, not every one. The top ten hold over 15% of the sample, which has 75,000 to 95,000 clones, around three quarters seen once. The germline V gene has CDR1 LGHNA and CDR2 YSLEER. CDR3 length equals 15 residues. Trimming removed 1 base from V and 2 bases from J, with 12 bases in between. This clone was observed a single time. The clonotype originates from a man between 35 and 75 years old with stage II squamous cell lung carcinoma. Source: PBMCs, taken before any cancer treatment. The chain has TRBV4-3 and TRBJ2-7; D not certain. The CDR3 is CASSQVVGSAYEQYF. In DNA form, the CDR3 reads TGCGCCAGCAGCCAAGTCGTGGGGTCAGCCTACGAGCAGTACTTC.